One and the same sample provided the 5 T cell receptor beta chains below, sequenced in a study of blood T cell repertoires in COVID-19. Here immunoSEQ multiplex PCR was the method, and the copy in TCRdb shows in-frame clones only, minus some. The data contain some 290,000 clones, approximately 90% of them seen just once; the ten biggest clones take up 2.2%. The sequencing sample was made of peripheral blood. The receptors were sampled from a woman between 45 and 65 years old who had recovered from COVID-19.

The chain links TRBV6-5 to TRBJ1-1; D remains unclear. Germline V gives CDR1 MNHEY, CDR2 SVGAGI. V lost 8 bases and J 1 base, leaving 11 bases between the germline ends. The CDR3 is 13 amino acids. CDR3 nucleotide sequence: TGTGCCAGCTCTATAACGAGGAACACTGAAGCTTTCTTT. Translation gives CASSITRNTEAFF.

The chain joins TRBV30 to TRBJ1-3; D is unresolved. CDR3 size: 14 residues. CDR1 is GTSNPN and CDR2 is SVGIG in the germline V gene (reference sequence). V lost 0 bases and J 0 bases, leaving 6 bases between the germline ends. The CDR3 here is CAWSVHSSGNTIYF. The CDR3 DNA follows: TGTGCCTGGAGTGTACACAGCTCTGGAAACACCATATATTTT.

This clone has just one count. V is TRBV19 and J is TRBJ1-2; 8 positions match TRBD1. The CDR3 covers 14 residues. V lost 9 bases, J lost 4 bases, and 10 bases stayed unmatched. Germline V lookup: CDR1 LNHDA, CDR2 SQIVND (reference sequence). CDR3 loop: CASLAQGAGYGYTF. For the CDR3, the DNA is TGTGCCAGCCTCGCTCAGGGGGCGGGCTATGGCTACACCTTC. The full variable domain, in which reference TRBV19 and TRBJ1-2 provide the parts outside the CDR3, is DGGITQSPKYLFRKEGQNVTLSCEQNLNHDAMYWYRQDPGQGLRLIYYSQIVNDFQKGDIAEGYSVSREKKESFPLTVTSAQKNPTAFYLCASLAQGAGYGYTFGSGTRLTVV.

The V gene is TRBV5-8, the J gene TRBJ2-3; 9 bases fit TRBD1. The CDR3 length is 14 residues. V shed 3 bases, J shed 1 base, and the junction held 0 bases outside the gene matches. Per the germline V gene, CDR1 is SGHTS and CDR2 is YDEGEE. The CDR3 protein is CASSWDRGTDTQYF. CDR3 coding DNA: TGTGCCAGCAGCTGGGACAGGGGCACAGATACGCAGTATTTT.

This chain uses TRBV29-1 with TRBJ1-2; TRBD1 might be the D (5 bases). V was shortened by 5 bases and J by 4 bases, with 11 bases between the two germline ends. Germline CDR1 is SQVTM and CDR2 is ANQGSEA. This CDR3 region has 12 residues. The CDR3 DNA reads TGCAGCGTTAGGGCAGGGTTCTATGGCTACACCTTC. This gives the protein CSVRAGFYGYTF.